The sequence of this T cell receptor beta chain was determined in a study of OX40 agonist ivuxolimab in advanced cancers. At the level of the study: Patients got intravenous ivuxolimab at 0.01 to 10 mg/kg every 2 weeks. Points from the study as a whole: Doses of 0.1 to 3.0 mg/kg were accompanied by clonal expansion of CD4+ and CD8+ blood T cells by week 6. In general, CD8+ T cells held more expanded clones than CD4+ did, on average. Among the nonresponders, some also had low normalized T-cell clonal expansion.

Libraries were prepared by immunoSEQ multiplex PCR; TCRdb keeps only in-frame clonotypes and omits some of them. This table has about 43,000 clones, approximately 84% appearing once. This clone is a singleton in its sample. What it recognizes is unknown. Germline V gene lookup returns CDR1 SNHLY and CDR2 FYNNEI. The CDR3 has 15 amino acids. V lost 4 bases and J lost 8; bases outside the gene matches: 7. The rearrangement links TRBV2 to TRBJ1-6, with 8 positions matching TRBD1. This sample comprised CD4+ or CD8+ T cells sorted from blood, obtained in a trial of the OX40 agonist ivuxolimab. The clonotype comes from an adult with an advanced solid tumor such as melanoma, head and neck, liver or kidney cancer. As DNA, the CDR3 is TGTGCCAGCAGTGCGGACAGGGTAGGCGATTCACCCCTCCACTTT. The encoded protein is CASSADRVGDSPLHF. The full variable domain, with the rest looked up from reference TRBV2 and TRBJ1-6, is EPEVTQTPSHQVTQMGQEVILRCVPISNHLYFYWYRQILGQKVEFLVSFYNNEISEKSEIFDDQFSVERPDGSNFTLKIRSTKLEDSAMYFCASSADRVGDSPLHFGNGTRLTVT.